This entry features one T cell receptor (beta chain) sequence. Per germline, CDR1 LNHNV and CDR2 YYDKDF (reference sequence). Trimming took 0 bases from V and 6 from J; bases not matched to a gene: 14. The CDR3 spans 18 residues. This record comes from a study of control samples from healthy donors and cancer patients. Data came from immunoSEQ multiplex PCR; TCRdb stores just in-frame clones and leaves some out. The table records some 140,000 clones, over 90% of them present only once. This receptor was identified in a man between 60 and 75 years old with colorectal cancer. Sequenced: PBMCs. The rearrangement uses TRBV15 and TRBJ2-4, with 7 bases identical to TRBD1. The CDR3, as DNA: TGTGCCACCAGCAGAGACGCTCCGGGACAGCCGGCCGGAAACATTCAGTACTTC. It yields the protein CATSRDAPGQPAGNIQYF.